This T cell receptor (beta chain) derives from a study of cytomegalovirus exposure and HLA in healthy donors. Regarding the study as a whole: A list of roughly 180 TCR beta chains associated with cytomegalovirus was given.

Primers for the PCR totalled 60 Vbeta and 13 Jbeta. Generated by immunoSEQ multiplex PCR, the TCRdb table keeps only in-frame clones and is missing some. The sample shows around 250,000 clones, 70% to 90% of them seen only once. On this clone itself: What it binds is not known.

The trim removed 7 bases at V and 1 base at J, leaving 3 bases unmatched. Germline assignment: CDR1 MNHEY and CDR2 SVGAGI. The CDR3 sequence is 14 residues long. Material for sequencing was PBMCs. The rearrangement links TRBV6-5 to TRBJ2-7; 11 nucleotides match TRBD2. The TCR was taken from a woman aged 60-75 years in good health and CMV-seropositive. CDR3 DNA sequence: TGTGCCAGCAATCGACTAGCGGGATCCTACGAGCAGTACTTC. Protein product: CASNRLAGSYEQYF.